These T cell receptor beta chains were read from a single sample in a study of blood T cell repertoires in COVID-19. TCRdb's copy holds only in-frame clones and misses some; the assay was immunoSEQ multiplex PCR. The sample lists over 400,000 clones, over 75% occurring once. Sequencing was performed on peripheral blood. Receptors were obtained from a human donor in a cohort sampled during active COVID-19. Each CDR3 is given with its conserved first and last residue. The D gene is left open where the match is weak. Clone size is shown for a subset of rows, as once, few, many or a class of expanded clone.

j_gene | abundance | v_gene | d_gene | CDR3aa | CDR3nt
TRBJ2-2 | - | TRBV21-1 | - | CASKAGGWDTGELFF | TGTGCCAGCAAGGCGGGAGGTTGGGACACCGGGGAGCTGTTTTTT
TRBJ2-1 | - | TRBV28 | TRBD2 | CASSPPTSGIYNEQFF | TGTGCCAGCAGTCCCCCAACTAGCGGGATATACAATGAGCAGTTCTTC
TRBJ2-7 | - | TRBV28 | TRBD2 | CASLPSGVSDEQYF | TGTGCCAGCCTGCCCAGCGGGGTCTCGGACGAGCAGTACTTC
TRBJ2-7 | - | TRBV6-5 | - | CASRNLQLYEQYF | TGTGCCAGCAGAAATCTACAGCTGTACGAGCAGTACTTC
TRBJ2-2 | - | TRBV19 | TRBD2 | CASSISIAGANTGELFF | TGTGCCAGTAGTATCTCCATAGCGGGAGCGAACACCGGGGAGCTGTTTTTT
TRBJ1-1 | - | TRBV19 | TRBD1 | CASSVDREVNTEAFF | TGTGCCAGTAGCGTGGACAGGGAAGTGAACACTGAAGCTTTCTTT
TRBJ1-2 | - | TRBV6-6 | TRBD1 | CASSLAGGYGYTF | TGTGCCAGCAGTTTGGCAGGGGGCTATGGCTACACCTTC
TRBJ2-7 | - | TRBV12-3/TRBV12-4 | - | CASSLALRSEQYF | TGTGCCAGCAGTTTAGCGCTGCGGAGCGAGCAGTACTTC
TRBJ2-1 | - | TRBV5-1 | TRBD1 | CASSFYRGVNEQFF | TGCGCCAGCAGCTTCTACAGGGGGGTTAATGAGCAGTTCTTC
TRBJ2-1 | - | TRBV15 | TRBD2 | CATSRGLALAGGGAYNEQFF | TGTGCCACCAGCAGAGGTCTCGCACTAGCGGGAGGAGGGGCCTACAATGAGCAGTTCTTC
TRBJ2-7 | - | TRBV6-5 | - | CASSRLLYEQYF | TGTGCCAGCAGTAGACTACTATACGAGCAGTACTTC
TRBJ1-2 | - | TRBV28 | - | CASSRTMYTNYGYTF | TGTGCCAGCAGCCGAACGATGTACACTAACTATGGCTACACCTTC
TRBJ2-5 | few | TRBV6-5 | TRBD2 | CASSLAGRWETQYF | TGTGCCAGCAGTTTGGCCGGGAGGTGGGAGACCCAGTACTTC
TRBJ2-2 | - | TRBV4-2 | TRBD2 | CASSWGGPGTGELFF | TGTGCCAGCAGCTGGGGAGGGCCGGGGACCGGGGAGCTGTTTTTT
TRBJ2-7 | - | TRBV15 | - | CATSREIIGQGSSYEQYF | TGTGCCACCAGCAGAGAGATCATAGGGCAGGGATCCTCCTACGAGCAGTACTTC
TRBJ2-1 | - | TRBV2 | TRBD1 | CASSGRQGASYNEQFF | TGTGCCAGCAGTGGTAGGCAGGGGGCCTCCTACAATGAGCAGTTCTTC
TRBJ2-1 | - | TRBV5-1 | - | CASSLSSGRYNEQFF | TGCGCCAGCAGCTTGAGTAGCGGAAGATACAATGAGCAGTTCTTC
TRBJ2-1 | - | TRBV19 | TRBD2 | CASSIRSSGSYNEQFF | TGTGCCAGTAGTATAAGGTCTAGCGGATCCTACAATGAGCAGTTCTTC
TRBJ2-2 | - | TRBV9 | TRBD2 | CASSRGLAGGPNTGELFF | TGTGCCAGCAGCCGGGGACTAGCGGGAGGCCCTAACACCGGGGAGCTGTTTTTT
TRBJ2-3 | - | TRBV7-9 | TRBD1 | CASSLTGGRTDTQYF | TGTGCCAGCAGCCTAACAGGGGGCCGGACAGATACGCAGTATTTT
TRBJ2-7 | - | TRBV28 | - | CASSTDGTYEQYF | TGTGCCAGCAGCACGGACGGGACCTACGAGCAGTACTTC
TRBJ1-1 | - | TRBV2 | - | CASSRYGPNTEAFF | TGTGCCAGCAGCAGGTATGGCCCGAACACTGAAGCTTTCTTT
TRBJ2-3 | - | TRBV5-4 | - | CASSLGGTSTDTQYF | TGTGCCAGCAGCTTAGGCGGTACTAGCACAGATACGCAGTATTTT
TRBJ1-6 | - | TRBV19 | TRBD1 | CASIPLWDRGGNSPLHF | TGTGCCAGTATCCCCCTGTGGGACAGGGGAGGAAATTCACCCCTCCACTTT
TRBJ2-3 | - | TRBV7-9 | TRBD2 | CASARLAQSTDTQYF | TGTGCCAGCGCCAGACTAGCGCAGAGCACAGATACGCAGTATTTT
TRBJ2-7 | - | TRBV6-5 | TRBD1 | CASSYHGTAKTYEQYF | TGTGCCAGCAGTTACCATGGGACAGCGAAAACCTACGAGCAGTACTTC
TRBJ1-5 | few | TRBV18 | - | CASSASRPGRQPQHF | TGTGCCAGCTCAGCCTCCAGACCAGGGCGGCAGCCCCAGCATTTT
TRBJ2-7 | - | TRBV25-1 | - | CASSERQGSEQYF | TGTGCCAGCAGTGAACGCCAGGGGAGCGAGCAGTACTTC
TRBJ1-2 | - | TRBV25-1 | - | CASSEWALGGYTF | TGTGCCAGCAGTGAATGGGCGCTTGGTGGCTACACCTTC
TRBJ2-1 | - | TRBV7-9 | - | CASSLAAQIYNEQFF | TGTGCCAGCAGCTTAGCGGCCCAGATCTACAATGAGCAGTTCTTC
TRBJ2-3 | - | TRBV19 | TRBD1 | CASTPTGGLSDTQYF | TGTGCCAGTACTCCGACAGGGGGCCTCTCAGATACGCAGTATTTT
TRBJ1-3 | - | TRBV7-2 | - | CASSLVESPGNTIYF | TGTGCCAGCAGCTTAGTAGAGTCTCCTGGAAACACCATATATTTT
TRBJ1-1 | - | TRBV6-5 | - | CASSSPRGYEAFF | TGTGCCAGCAGTTCCCCACGGGGGTATGAAGCTTTCTTT
TRBJ1-1 | - | TRBV14 | - | CASSHLPRTRTEAFF | TGTGCCAGCAGCCACCTACCCCGGACTCGGACTGAAGCTTTCTTT
TRBJ1-1 | - | TRBV5-1 | TRBD1 | CASKRDRTPEAFF | TGCGCCAGCAAACGGGACAGGACCCCCGAAGCTTTCTTT
TRBJ1-1 | few | TRBV3-1/TRBV3-2 | - | CASSKARGGTEAFF | TGTGCCAGCAGTAAGGCCAGGGGTGGAACTGAAGCTTTCTTT
TRBJ1-1 | - | TRBV7-9 | - | CASSLAAKNTEAFF | TGTGCCAGCAGCTTAGCCGCGAAGAACACTGAAGCTTTCTTT
TRBJ2-7 | - | TRBV7-3 | - | CASSLSPSYEQYF | TGTGCCAGCAGCTTAAGTCCTTCCTACGAGCAGTACTTC
TRBJ1-1 | - | TRBV2 | - | CASSGGVTEAFF | TGTGCCAGCAGTGGGGGGGTCACTGAAGCTTTCTTT
TRBJ1-2 | - | TRBV30 | TRBD1 | CAWTRDSNGYTF | TGTGCCTGGACCCGGGACAGCAATGGCTACACCTTC
TRBJ2-7 | few | TRBV7-3 | - | CASSPQYGAEQYF | TGTGCCAGCAGCCCTCAGTATGGAGCCGAGCAGTACTTC
TRBJ1-1 | - | TRBV5-1 | - | CASSLIPQDEAFF | TGCGCCAGCAGCTTGATTCCACAAGATGAAGCTTTCTTT
TRBJ1-2 | - | TRBV28 | - | CASSGSQGGANYGYTF | TGTGCCAGCAGCGGAAGTCAAGGGGGAGCTAACTATGGCTACACCTTC
TRBJ1-2 | once | TRBV9 | TRBD1 | CASSTLTGNYGYTF | TGTGCCAGCAGCACCTTGACAGGGAACTATGGCTACACCTTC
TRBJ1-3 | - | TRBV3-1/TRBV3-2 | - | CASSQPGQIYSGNTIYF | TGTGCCAGCAGCCAGCCTGGACAGATTTACTCTGGAAACACCATATATTTT
TRBJ2-7 | - | TRBV9 | TRBD2 | CASSGLAGSYEQYF | TGTGCCAGCAGCGGTCTAGCGGGGAGCTACGAGCAGTACTTC
TRBJ2-7 | - | TRBV19 | - | CASSISVGSEDEQYF | TGTGCCAGTAGTATCTCTGTTGGGTCGGAGGACGAGCAGTACTTC
TRBJ2-7 | few | TRBV10-3 | - | CAITPGGIYEQYF | TGTGCCATCACCCCAGGGGGGATCTACGAGCAGTACTTC
TRBJ1-1 | - | TRBV7-2 | - | CASTTGPNTEAFF | TGTGCCAGCACTACAGGGCCGAACACTGAAGCTTTCTTT
TRBJ2-7 | - | TRBV13 | - | CASSLGRVSEQYF | TGTGCCAGCAGCTTAGGCCGGGTCAGCGAGCAGTACTTC
TRBJ2-4 | - | TRBV3-1/TRBV3-2 | TRBD1 | CASSQEPTGMSF | TGTGCCAGCAGCCAAGAACCGACAGGGATGTCCTTC
TRBJ2-1 | - | TRBV5-1 | TRBD2 | CASSLALLAGALNNEQFF | TGCGCCAGCAGCTTGGCCTTACTAGCGGGAGCCCTCAACAATGAGCAGTTCTTC
TRBJ1-1 | - | TRBV5-1 | - | CASSFGSGTEAFF | TGCGCCAGCAGCTTCGGCAGCGGCACTGAAGCTTTCTTT
TRBJ1-1 | - | TRBV7-3 | - | CASSFSVNTEAFF | TGTGCCAGCAGCTTCTCCGTGAACACTGAAGCTTTCTTT